Listed below are T cell receptor beta chains from one sample, sequenced in a study of shared clonotypes between healthy human individuals. Clones were read by immunoSEQ multiplex PCR, and TCRdb kept only the in-frame ones, dropping some. The sample shows 750,000 to 1,000,000 clones, 80% to 95% of them seen only once. What was sequenced was naive CD8+ T cells sorted from blood. Receptors originate from a man aged 30 to 45 in good health. The CDR3 runs from the conserved cysteine through the conserved F or W. The order of the fields is clone size, J gene, D gene, V gene, CDR3 DNA, CDR3 protein. D genes are given only for firm matches. For some rows the clone size is stated as once, few or many, or as a class when expanded; others skip it.

-,TRBJ2-7,TRBD1,TRBV5-1,TGCGCCAGCAGCTTGGAAGGGACAGCCTTTTACGAGCAGTACTTC,CASSLEGTAFYEQYF
-,TRBJ2-1,-,TRBV5-4,TGTGCCAGCAGCTTTCGTGTGGGGAGGGGGACTGTCTTCTCCTACAATGAGCAGTTCTTC,CASSFRVGRGTVFSYNEQFF
-,TRBJ2-5,TRBD2,TRBV4-3,TGCGCCAGCAGCCAAGATAGGGTGCGGACTAGATTTGAGACCCAGTACTTC,CASSQDRVRTRFETQYF
once,TRBJ2-1,-,TRBV9,TGTGCCAGCAGCGTAGGGGGGACCGCGATACAGTTCTTC,CASSVGGTAIQFF
-,TRBJ1-2,-,TRBV9,TGTGCCAGCAGGGGAAGGTATGGCTACACCTTC,CASRGRYGYTF
-,TRBJ2-1,TRBD2,TRBV5-1,TGCGCCAGCAGCTCGGGGGAGGGCCGCAATGAGCAGTTCTTC,CASSSGEGRNEQFF
-,TRBJ2-7,-,TRBV6-1,TGTGCCAGCAGTGAATCAGTTTACGAGCAGTACTTC,CASSESVYEQYF
-,TRBJ2-3,TRBD1,TRBV7-6,TGTGCCAGCAGCTTGGACAGGGGGTCGACAGATACGCAGTATTTT,CASSLDRGSTDTQYF
-,TRBJ2-3,-,TRBV11-3,TGTGCCAGCAGCCCTATTTATGGCACAGATACGCAGTATTTT,CASSPIYGTDTQYF
-,TRBJ2-7,-,TRBV27,TGTGCCAGCAGTTTCGCGGGACCGACCTACGAGCAGTACTTC,CASSFAGPTYEQYF
-,TRBJ1-2,-,TRBV19,TGTGCCAGTAGTATGGGGCTGTCCTATGGCTACACCTTC,CASSMGLSYGYTF
-,TRBJ1-5,-,TRBV12-1,TGTGCCAGCAGCCTCGACAGGGAGAATCAGCCCCAGCATTTT,CASSLDRENQPQHF
-,TRBJ2-2,-,TRBV7-3,TGTGCCAGCAGCCCAGGGACGGAAACGAACACCGGGGAGCTGTTTTTT,CASSPGTETNTGELFF
once,TRBJ2-1,-,TRBV28,TGTGCCAGCAGTTTCCGGCAGGGGGGTGGGGAGCAGTTCTTC,CASSFRQGGGEQFF
-,TRBJ2-1,-,TRBV28,TGTGCCAGCAGTTTATTCGGCATTAGTCTGTTCTTC,CASSLFGISLFF
-,TRBJ1-1,-,TRBV18,TGTGCCAGCCCGAAAGTCTGGACAGCAACTGAAGCTTTCTTT,CASPKVWTATEAFF
once,TRBJ1-3,-,TRBV10-3,TGTGCCATCAGCACAACAGGCTCTGGAAACACCATATATTTT,CAISTTGSGNTIYF
-,TRBJ2-7,-,TRBV28,TGTGCCAGCAGTCGTCTGGGAGCCTACGAGCAGTACTTC,CASSRLGAYEQYF
-,TRBJ2-2,-,TRBV6-6,TGTGCCAGCCTAACGGGACACCCCGTCGGGGAGCTGTTTTTT,CASLTGHPVGELFF
-,TRBJ2-1,TRBD2,TRBV13,TGTGCCAGCAGCTCCCTAGCGGGAGGGTTCAATGAGCAGTTCTTC,CASSSLAGGFNEQFF
-,TRBJ2-7,TRBD1,TRBV28,TGTGCCAGCAGTTCGCCCGACAGGGGGCTCTCCTACGAGCAGTACTTC,CASSSPDRGLSYEQYF
once,TRBJ1-3,-,TRBV6-1,TGTGCCAGCAGTGAGACAATTCTGGGCCTCAAGAAGGGAAACACCATATATTTT,CASSETILGLKKGNTIYF
-,TRBJ2-7,TRBD1,TRBV7-8,TGTGCCAGCAGCTTCCCCGGGACAGGCAAGCACGAGCAGTACTTC,CASSFPGTGKHEQYF
once,TRBJ2-1,-,TRBV29-1,TGCAGCGTTGAACCTCCAAACTACAATGAGCAGTTCTTC,CSVEPPNYNEQFF
-,TRBJ2-3,-,TRBV9,TGTGCCAGCAGCGACACCTCAGATACGCAGTATTTT,CASSDTSDTQYF
-,TRBJ2-7,TRBD1,TRBV19,TGTGCCAGTAGTATTGGGACAGGGTTCTACGAGCAGTACTTC,CASSIGTGFYEQYF
-,TRBJ2-1,-,TRBV19,TGTGCCAGTAGTATTGGCGGGGACTTCTTGAATGAGCAGTTCTTC,CASSIGGDFLNEQFF
-,TRBJ1-4,-,TRBV9,TGTGCCAGCAGCGGGGACGGAACGGGAGAAAAACTGTTTTTT,CASSGDGTGEKLFF
-,TRBJ2-7,TRBD1,TRBV4-1,TGCGCCAGCAGCCTCCGGGACAGGGCGTTTGACGAGCAGTACTTC,CASSLRDRAFDEQYF
-,TRBJ1-1,-,TRBV29-1,TGCAGCGCATCAGGTCGGGGAGAGAACACTGAAGCTTTCTTT,CSASGRGENTEAFF
-,TRBJ1-4,-,TRBV7-8,TGTGCCAGCAGCCCCGGGGCCAGGGAGCCAACTAATGAAAAACTGTTTTTT,CASSPGAREPTNEKLFF
-,TRBJ2-1,-,TRBV14,TGTGCCAGCAGCCAAGGGGGAGAGCAGTTCTTC,CASSQGGEQFF
-,TRBJ2-7,TRBD2,TRBV2,TGTGCCAGCGGCGGCGGGAGGGCCTACGAGCAGTACTTC,CASGGGRAYEQYF
-,TRBJ2-6,-,TRBV2,TGTGCCAGCAGACGAGAGTTTTCTGGGGCCAACGTCCTGACTTTC,CASRREFSGANVLTF
-,TRBJ2-1,-,TRBV28,TGTGCCAGCAGTTTAAAATTTCGTGAGCAGTTCTTC,CASSLKFREQFF
once,TRBJ2-6,-,TRBV5-6,TGTGCCAGCAGCTTCCCCGACAGGATCGACTCTGGGGCCAACGTCCTGACTTTC,CASSFPDRIDSGANVLTF
-,TRBJ2-7,-,TRBV4-3,TGCGCCAGCAGCCAAGGTACCGGTTATCCTCTCTACGAGCAGTACTTC,CASSQGTGYPLYEQYF
once,TRBJ2-5,TRBD2,TRBV11-2,TGTGCCAGCAGCCTCGGACTAGCGGGAGACGACCAAGAGACCCAGTACTTC,CASSLGLAGDDQETQYF
-,TRBJ2-1,TRBD2,TRBV9,TGTGCCAGCAGCGTAGACGGACTAGCGGGTCCTACTTCCTACAATGAGCAGTTCTTC,CASSVDGLAGPTSYNEQFF